The clone carrying this T cell receptor (beta chain) appeared once. As handled by the study authors: Counts of nucleated cells, estimated from reference gene primer amplification, were obtained. Some clones are missing from TCRdb's copy, which holds only in-frame ones; the method was immunoSEQ multiplex PCR. V and J calls and clone size follow that table, whereas D and trimming were derived from the DNA. Among 160,000 or so clones, approximately 95% were seen once, and the ten largest hold 2%. Trimming shortened V by 5 bases and J by 4 bases, and 11 bases separated the two germline ends. CDR3 length: 13 amino acids. Per the germline V gene, CDR1 is SGHTA and CDR2 is FQGTGA. Seattle patients were enrolled during active infection and followed longitudinally. The data belong to a study of blood T cell repertoires in COVID-19. Across the study: Italy, Spain and the United States were the sources of the convalescent and acute COVID-19 samples. PBMCs, B-cell-depleted T cells, or T cells were the source of the cDNA or gDNA that made up the material.

The chain uses TRBV7-3 and TRBJ1-1, with D possibly matching TRBD1 (6 bases). The material sequenced was peripheral blood. The TCR was taken from a woman aged 55-75 years with COVID-19, enrolled during active disease. The DNA of the CDR3 is TGTGCCAGCAGCCCAAACAGGGTCACTGAAGCTTTCTTT. Encoded protein: CASSPNRVTEAFF.